This T cell receptor (beta chain) originates from a study of shared clonotypes between healthy human individuals. J lost 8 bases, V lost 4 bases, and 9 bases had no gene match. The germline CDR1 and CDR2 sequences are GTSNPN and SVGIG (reference sequence). This CDR3 is built from 15 residues. This was a deep-level run. Repertoires were generated with immunoSEQ multiplex PCR, while TCRdb's copy carries only in-frame clones and drops some. The table records about 490,000 clones, 70% to 80% of them present only once. The TCR sequence derives from a woman aged 40 to 50 in good health. Some clones in this sample may be carry-over from other donors' samples. The chain couples TRBV30 to TRBJ1-6, with TRBD1 matching 9 bases. Sequenced material: PBMCs. The CDR3 nucleotides are TGTGCCTGGAACCGGGACAGGGCGTCGGATTCACCCCTCCACTTT. This codes for CAWNRDRASDSPLHF.